The clone carrying this T cell receptor (beta chain) was recorded a few times. This sample stems from a study of blood T cell repertoires in COVID-19. The wider study: Sources were T cells, B-cell-depleted T cells, or PBMCs; the material itself was cDNA or gDNA.

Clones were sequenced by immunoSEQ multiplex PCR, and TCRdb holds only the in-frame ones, with some missing. The sample lists under 75,000 clones, 75% to 85% occurring once. This CDR3 is 16 amino acids long. Germline assignment: CDR1 KGHDR and CDR2 SFDVKD. The V and J ends lost 3 bases and 6 bases, in that order; junction bases with no gene match: 10. The V and J genes are TRBV24-1 and TRBJ2-1; TRBD1 matches 7 bases. Sequencing was done on a sample of peripheral blood. The clonotype comes from a man between 65 and 85 years old who had recovered from COVID-19. CDR3 DNA: TGTGCCACCAGTGATCCTGAGGGGGCCGGGATCAATGAGCAGTTCTTC. Protein: CATSDPEGAGINEQFF.